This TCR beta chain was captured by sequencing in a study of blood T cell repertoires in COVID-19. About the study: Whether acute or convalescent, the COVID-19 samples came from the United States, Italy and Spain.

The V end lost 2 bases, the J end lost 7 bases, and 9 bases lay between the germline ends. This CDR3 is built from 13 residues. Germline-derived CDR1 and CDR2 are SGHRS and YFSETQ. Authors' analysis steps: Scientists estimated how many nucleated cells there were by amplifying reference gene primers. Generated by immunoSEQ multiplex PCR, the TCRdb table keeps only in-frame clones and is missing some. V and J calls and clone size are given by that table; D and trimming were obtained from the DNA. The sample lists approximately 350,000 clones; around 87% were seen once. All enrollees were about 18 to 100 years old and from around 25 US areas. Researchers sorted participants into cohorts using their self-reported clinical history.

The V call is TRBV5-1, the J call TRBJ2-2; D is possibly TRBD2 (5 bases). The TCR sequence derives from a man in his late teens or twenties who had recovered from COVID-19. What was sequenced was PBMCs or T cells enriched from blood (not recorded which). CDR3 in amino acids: CASSFTDYGELFF. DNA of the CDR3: TGCGCCAGCAGCTTCACCGACTACGGGGAGCTGTTTTTT. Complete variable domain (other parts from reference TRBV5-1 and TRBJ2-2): KAGVTQTPRYLIKTRGQQVTLSCSPISGHRSVSWYQQTPGQGLQFLFEYFSETQRNKGNFPGRFSGRQFSNSRSEMNVSTLELGDSALYLCASSFTDYGELFFGEGSRLTVL.